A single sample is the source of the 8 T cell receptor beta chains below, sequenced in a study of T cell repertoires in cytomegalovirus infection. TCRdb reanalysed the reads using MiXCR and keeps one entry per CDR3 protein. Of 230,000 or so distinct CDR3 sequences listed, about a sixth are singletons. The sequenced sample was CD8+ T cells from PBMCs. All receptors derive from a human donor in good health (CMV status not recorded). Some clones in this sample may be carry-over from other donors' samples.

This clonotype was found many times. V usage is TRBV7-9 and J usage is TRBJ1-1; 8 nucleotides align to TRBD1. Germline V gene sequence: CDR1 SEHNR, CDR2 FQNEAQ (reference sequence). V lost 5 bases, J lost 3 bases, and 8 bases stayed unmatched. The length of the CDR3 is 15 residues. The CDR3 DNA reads TGTGCCAGCAGCCCCAGACAGGGGTCTTACACTGAAGCTTTCTTT. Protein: CASSPRQGSYTEAFF. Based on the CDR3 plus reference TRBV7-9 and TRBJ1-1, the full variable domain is DTGVSQNPRHKITKRGQNVTFRCDPISEHNRLYWYRQTLGQGPEFLTYFQNEAQLEKSRLLSDRFSAERPKGSFSTLEIQRTEQGDSAMYLCASSPRQGSYTEAFFGQGTRLTVV.

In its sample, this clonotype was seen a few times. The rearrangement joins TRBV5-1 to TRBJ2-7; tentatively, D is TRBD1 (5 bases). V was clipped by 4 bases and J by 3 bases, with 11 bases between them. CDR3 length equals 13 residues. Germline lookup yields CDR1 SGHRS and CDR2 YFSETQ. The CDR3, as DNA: TGCGCCAGCAGCGGGGCAGGATACTACGAGCAGTACTTC. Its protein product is CASSGAGYYEQYF.

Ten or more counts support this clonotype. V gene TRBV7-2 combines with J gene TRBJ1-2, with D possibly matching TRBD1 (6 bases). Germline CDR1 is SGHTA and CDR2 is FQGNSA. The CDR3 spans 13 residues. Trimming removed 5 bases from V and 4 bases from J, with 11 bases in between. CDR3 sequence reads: CASSQGTGYGYTF. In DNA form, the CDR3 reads TGTGCCAGCAGCCAGGGGACCGGCTATGGCTACACCTTC.

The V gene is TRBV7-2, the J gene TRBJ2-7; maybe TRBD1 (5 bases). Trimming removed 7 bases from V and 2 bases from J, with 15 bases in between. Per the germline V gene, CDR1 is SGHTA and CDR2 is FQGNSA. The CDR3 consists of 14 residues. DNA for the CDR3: TGTGCCAGCATCCCAGAGACAGCTACCTACGAGCAGTACTTC. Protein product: CASIPETATYEQYF.

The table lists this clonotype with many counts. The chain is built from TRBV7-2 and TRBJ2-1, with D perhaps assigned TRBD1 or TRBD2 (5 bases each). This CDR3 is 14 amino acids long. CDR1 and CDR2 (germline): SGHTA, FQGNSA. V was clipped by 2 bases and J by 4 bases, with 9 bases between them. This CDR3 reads CASSLRDGYNEQFF. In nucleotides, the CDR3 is TGTGCCAGCAGCTTACGGGACGGTTACAATGAGCAGTTCTTC.

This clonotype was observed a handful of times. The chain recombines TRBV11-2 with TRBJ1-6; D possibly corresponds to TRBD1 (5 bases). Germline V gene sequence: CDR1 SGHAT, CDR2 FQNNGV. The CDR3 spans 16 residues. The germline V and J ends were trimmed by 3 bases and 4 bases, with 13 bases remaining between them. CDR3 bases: TGTGCCAGCAGCTTGGGCCTGGGGCCGTATAATTCACCCCTCCACTTT. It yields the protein CASSLGLGPYNSPLHF.

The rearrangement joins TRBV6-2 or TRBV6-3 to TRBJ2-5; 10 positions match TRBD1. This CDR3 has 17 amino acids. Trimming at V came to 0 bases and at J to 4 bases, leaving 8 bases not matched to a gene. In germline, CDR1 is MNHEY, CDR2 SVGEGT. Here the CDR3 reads CASSYSLRDRGRETQYF. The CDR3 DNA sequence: TGTGCCAGCAGTTACTCTCTCCGTGACAGGGGGCGAGAGACCCAGTACTTC.

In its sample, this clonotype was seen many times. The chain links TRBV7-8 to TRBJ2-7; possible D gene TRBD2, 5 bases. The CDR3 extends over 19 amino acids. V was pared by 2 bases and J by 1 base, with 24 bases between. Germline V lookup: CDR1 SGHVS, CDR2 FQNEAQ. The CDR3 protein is CASSLFSSPIEEESYEQYF. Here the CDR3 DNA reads TGTGCCAGCAGCTTATTTTCTAGCCCGATCGAGGAGGAGTCCTACGAGCAGTACTTC.